Shown below are 27 T cell receptor beta chains from a single sample sequenced in a study of STAT5B mutations in CD4+ large granular lymphocyte leukemia. TCRdb's table, derived via immunoSEQ multiplex PCR, lists solely in-frame clones and lacks some. The sample includes about 21,000 clones, 75% of them seen just once. Sample: CD4+ T cells from blood buffy coats. These TCRs come from a human donor in good health.

The V gene is TRBV28, the J gene TRBJ1-2; 8 bases are a match to TRBD1. Germline V lookup: CDR1 MDHEN, CDR2 SYDVKM. The J segment lost 8 bases and the V segment lost 5 bases, leaving 10 bases of the junction unmatched. CDR3 length equals 14 residues. For the CDR3, the DNA is TGTGCCAGCAGTGTCAAAACAGGGGGTAGGGGCTACACCTTC. Protein: CASSVKTGGRGYTF.

This chain joins TRBV19 and TRBJ2-1, with 13 positions matching TRBD2. This CDR3 contains 15 residues. The J segment lost 10 bases and the V segment lost 6 bases, leaving 9 bases of the junction unmatched. CDR1 is LNHDA, CDR2 SQIVND, per germline (reference sequence). The CDR3 nucleotides are TGTGCCAGTAGAACGGGACTAGCGGGGTTGATGGAGCAGTTCTTC. Protein product: CASRTGLAGLMEQFF.

V usage is TRBV7-2 and J usage is TRBJ2-7; no firm D call. This CDR3 contains 15 residues. V was pared by 5 bases and J by 2 bases, with 16 bases between. Germline CDR1 is SGHTA and CDR2 is FQGNSA. CDR3 protein: CASSDPGGTTYEQYF. The CDR3 DNA reads as TGTGCCAGCAGCGACCCCGGCGGAACCACCTACGAGCAGTACTTC.

This sequence joins TRBV11-2 and TRBJ2-2; 8 bases align to TRBD2. The CDR3 has 16 residues. CDR1 is SGHAT and CDR2 is FQNNGV in the germline V gene. V was pared by 2 bases and J by 0 bases, with 2 bases of the junction left unmatched. The CDR3 loop is CASSLQAGANTGELFF. CDR3 DNA: TGTGCCAGCAGCTTACAAGCGGGAGCGAACACCGGGGAGCTGTTTTTT.

The sample holds a few counts of this clone. The rearrangement links TRBV2 to TRBJ1-2; tentatively, D is TRBD1 (5 bases). Trimming took off 9 bases at V and 4 bases at J, with 15 bases between the two ends. Germline assignment: CDR1 SNHLY and CDR2 FYNNEI. This CDR3 spans 13 amino acids. CDR3 sequence: CASTWDGGYGYTF. In nucleotides, the CDR3 is TGTGCCAGTACCTGGGACGGCGGCTATGGCTACACCTTC.

The chain employs TRBV6-6 and TRBJ1-5; TRBD1 matches at 9 bases. This CDR3 contains 16 residues. The V and J ends lost 6 bases and 2 bases, in that order; junction bases with no gene match: 8. Germline CDR1 MNHNY, CDR2 SVGAGI (reference sequence). This CDR3 reads CASSPMDRGGNQPQHF. In nucleotides, the CDR3 is TGTGCCAGCAGCCCCATGGACAGGGGCGGCAATCAGCCCCAGCATTTT.

This clone was seen more than once but under ten times. The rearrangement joins TRBV19 to TRBJ1-1; D may be TRBD1 (5 bases). In germline, CDR1 is LNHDA, CDR2 SQIVND (reference sequence). The CDR3 sequence is 13 residues long. With 5 bases removed from V and 9 bases from J, the gap between germline ends came to 16 bases. In DNA, the CDR3 is TGTGCCAGTAGTGCGCAGCAGGGTGTTAAAGCTTTCTTT. Translated: CASSAQQGVKAFF.

CDR3 amino acids: CAIGPPGTSGSYEQYF. CDR3 bases: TGTGCCATCGGTCCCCCCGGGACTAGCGGGAGTTACGAGCAGTACTTC. The chain recombines TRBV10-3 with TRBJ2-7; 14 bases are a match to TRBD2. The germline V gene has CDR1 ENHRY and CDR2 SYGVKD. The V and J ends lost 8 bases and 4 bases, in that order; junction bases with no gene match: 10. This CDR3 contains 16 residues.

The chain is built from TRBV7-7 and TRBJ2-1, with 11 bases that match TRBD2. CDR1 is SSHAT and CDR2 is FNYEAQ in the germline V gene (reference sequence). The CDR3 covers 11 residues. CDR3 sequence (DNA): TGTGCTACCACTAGCGGGAGAAAGCAGTTCTTC. As protein: CATTSGRKQFF.

The chain has TRBV7-8 and TRBJ2-5; 10 bases map to TRBD1. This CDR3 spans 15 amino acids. Germline lookup yields CDR1 SGHVS and CDR2 FQNEAQ. V gave up 5 bases and J gave up 5 bases; unmatched junction bases: 8. The CDR3 loop is CASSQDRGHGETQYF. CDR3 sequence (DNA): TGTGCCAGCAGCCAAGACAGGGGGCATGGGGAGACCCAGTACTTC. Combining the CDR3 with reference TRBV7-8 and TRBJ2-5 gives the whole variable domain GAGVSQSPRYKVAKRGQDVALRCDPISGHVSLFWYQQALGQGPEFLTYFQNEAQLDKSGLPSDRFFAERPEGSVSTLKIQRTQQEDSAVYLCASSQDRGHGETQYFGPGTRLLVL.

This clone has a single count. The V call is TRBV28, the J call TRBJ2-1; D not resolved. The CDR3 consists of 14 residues. Germline assignment: CDR1 MDHEN and CDR2 SYDVKM. V was pared by 3 bases and J by 8 bases, with 14 bases between. The CDR3 region has the DNA TGTGCCAGCAGTTTGGGTCCTTCGCTTCATGAGCAGTTCTTC. Encoded protein: CASSLGPSLHEQFF.

V usage is TRBV7-9 and J usage is TRBJ2-3, with TRBD1 as a possible D gene (6 bases). CDR1 and CDR2 from the germline V gene are SEHNR and FQNEAQ (reference sequence). V lost 1 base and J lost 5, with 13 bases in between. The CDR3 is made up of 15 amino acids. The CDR3 region has the DNA TGTGCCAGCAGCTTAGGAGGGGGTCTGGGAGATACGCAGTATTTT. Residues: CASSLGGGLGDTQYF. The full variable domain, completed using reference TRBV7-9 and TRBJ2-3, is DTGVSQNPRHKITKRGQNVTFRCDPISEHNRLYWYRQTLGQGPEFLTYFQNEAQLEKSRLLSDRFSAERPKGSFSTLEIQRTEQGDSAMYLCASSLGGGLGDTQYFGPGTRLTVL.

CDR3 in DNA: TGTGCCAGCAAGCTACAACCGGGACAGGTGAACGAGCAGTACTTC. This sequence encodes CASKLQPGQVNEQYF. The chain carries TRBV2 and TRBJ2-7, with 8 nucleotides matching TRBD1. The V segment lost 7 bases and the J segment 5 bases; nucleotides outside the gene matches: 13. This CDR3 comprises 15 residues. Per germline, CDR1 SNHLY and CDR2 FYNNEI.

V gene TRBV5-5 combines with J gene TRBJ2-3; 9 nucleotides align to TRBD2. J was trimmed by 0 bases and V by 0 bases; bases with no gene match: 2. Germline-derived CDR1 and CDR2 are SGHKS and YYEKEE (reference sequence). CDR3 length equals 16 residues. The CDR3 DNA sequence: TGTGCCAGCAGCTTGGGGCTAGCGGGAAGCACAGATACGCAGTATTTT. Its protein is CASSLGLAGSTDTQYF.

The chain uses TRBV6-6 and TRBJ1-5, with 7 bases that match TRBD1. This CDR3 has 13 amino acids. V shed 11 bases and J 7 bases; nucleotides not matched to a gene: 11. CDR1 MNHNY and CDR2 SVGAGI come from the germline V gene (reference sequence). The DNA of the CDR3 is TGTGCCGCCTCAGGGGGTGCGAGGCAGCCCCAGCATTTT. Encoded protein: CAASGGARQPQHF.

This chain joins TRBV11-3 and TRBJ2-5; tentatively, D is TRBD2 (5 bases). Between the trimmed V and J ends, which lost 3 bases and 7 bases, there was a span of 12 bases. Germline V gene sequence: CDR1 SGHNT, CDR2 YENEEA. The CDR3 contains 13 residues. CDR3 region: CASSFRGFGTQYF. The CDR3 DNA is TGTGCCAGCAGCTTTCGCGGGTTTGGGACCCAGTACTTC.

The V gene is TRBV5-1, the J gene TRBJ2-7, with 8 nucleotides matching TRBD2. Losses at the gene ends were 0 bases for V and 1 base for J; bases not matched to a gene: 3. Looked up from germline, CDR1 is SGHRS and CDR2 is YFSETQ. CDR3 length: 15 amino acids. The CDR3 spells CASSLAAGGSYEQYF. CDR3 in DNA: TGCGCCAGCAGCTTGGCCGCGGGAGGATCCTACGAGCAGTACTTC.

This chain links TRBV5-1 with TRBJ2-7; TRBD2 matches 8 bases. V gave up 7 bases and J gave up 0 bases; unmatched junction bases: 6. The germline V gene has CDR1 SGHRS and CDR2 YFSETQ. The CDR3 extends over 14 amino acids. The CDR3 sequence is CASATTSGSYEQYF. The CDR3 DNA follows: TGCGCCAGCGCTACCACTAGCGGCTCCTACGAGCAGTACTTC.

The chain employs TRBV6-6 and TRBJ2-7, with 11 bases that match TRBD2. Germline V CDR1 and CDR2: MNHNY, SVGAGI (reference sequence). V was pared by 7 bases and J by 3 bases, with 5 bases of the junction left unmatched. The CDR3 covers 14 residues. In DNA, the CDR3 is TGTGCCAGCATCCTTACTAGCGGGAGCTACGAGCAGTACTTC. Its translation: CASILTSGSYEQYF.

The chain uses TRBV4-1 and TRBJ1-4, with D perhaps matching TRBD1 (5 bases). The ends were cut back, 0 bases at V and 8 bases at J, with 25 bases in the middle. Germline CDR1 and CDR2: MGHRA and YSYEKL. The CDR3 runs 19 residues. For the CDR3, the DNA is TGCGCCAGCAGCCAAGATCCTAAGGGGTCGGCATATCAGAAGGAAAAACTGTTTTTT. This translates into CASSQDPKGSAYQKEKLFF.

This chain connects TRBV19 to TRBJ2-1; 7 positions agree with TRBD1. V was pared by 1 base and J by 3 bases, with 3 bases of the junction left unmatched. In germline, CDR1 is LNHDA, CDR2 SQIVND (reference sequence). CDR3 length: 15 residues. The CDR3 here is CASSIAGGRYNEQFF. In DNA form, the CDR3 reads TGTGCCAGTAGTATAGCAGGGGGACGCTACAATGAGCAGTTCTTC. Together with reference TRBV19 and TRBJ2-1, the CDR3 gives the full variable domain: DGGITQSPKYLFRKEGQNVTLSCEQNLNHDAMYWYRQDPGQGLRLIYYSQIVNDFQKGDIAEGYSVSREKKESFPLTVTSAQKNPTAFYLCASSIAGGRYNEQFFGPGTRLTVL.

The gene calls are TRBV11-3 and TRBJ2-7; D is possibly TRBD2 (5 bases). V lost 3 bases and J 4 bases, leaving 10 bases between the germline ends. The CDR3 runs to 13 residues. In germline, CDR1 is SGHNT, CDR2 YENEEA. The CDR3 sequence: CASSFGVRYEQYF. As DNA, the CDR3 is TGTGCCAGCAGCTTCGGGGTTAGGTACGAGCAGTACTTC.

The V gene is TRBV7-8, the J gene TRBJ2-5, with TRBD2 matching 9 bases. Gene TRBJ2-7 matches the end of the DNA better, so the J call may be wrong. There are 16 residues in the CDR3. Germline CDR1 SGHVS, CDR2 FQNEAQ. The CDR3 reads CASSPGGTSGFFEQYF. The CDR3 DNA reads TGTGCCAGCAGCCCGGGGGGTACTAGCGGGTTCTTCGAGCAGTACTTC.

The chain uses TRBV2 and TRBJ1-2; D is undetermined. CDR3 length equals 12 residues. Germline values: CDR1 SNHLY, CDR2 FYNNEI. The V gene lost 5 bases and the J gene lost 4 bases, with 8 bases spanning the gap. In DNA, the CDR3 is TGTGCCAGCAGTACTACAGTCTATGGCTACACCTTC. Amino acids: CASSTTVYGYTF.

V and J are TRBV10-3 and TRBJ1-2; 10 bases map to TRBD1. The CDR3 is 14 residues long. V trimming: 8 bases; J trimming: 8 bases; junction bases outside the gene matches: 11. Germline V CDR1 and CDR2: ENHRY, SYGVKD. CDR3 nucleotide sequence: TGTGCCATCCTTAAGGACAGGGGGAGCCGGGGCTACACCTTC. Translated: CAILKDRGSRGYTF.

This clone was seen a handful of times. The DNA of the CDR3 is TGTGCCAGTAAGGGACAGGAGTTCACTGAAGCTTTCTTT. Translated: CASKGQEFTEAFF. The chain joins TRBV19 to TRBJ1-1; 8 bases align to TRBD1. CDR3 length: 13 amino acids. The V and J ends lost 7 bases and 4 bases, in that order; junction bases with no gene match: 5. CDR1 and CDR2 from the germline V gene are LNHDA and SQIVND (reference sequence). The entire variable domain, with the rest obtained from reference TRBV19 and TRBJ1-1, is as follows: DGGITQSPKYLFRKEGQNVTLSCEQNLNHDAMYWYRQDPGQGLRLIYYSQIVNDFQKGDIAEGYSVSREKKESFPLTVTSAQKNPTAFYLCASKGQEFTEAFFGQGTRLTVV.

This clone was found once. V usage is TRBV18 and J usage is TRBJ1-1; weak D call: TRBD1 (6 bases). Per germline, CDR1 KGHSH and CDR2 LQKENI. Trimming cost V 5 bases and J 6 bases, with 13 bases left between them. The CDR3 extends over 13 amino acids. In DNA form, the CDR3 reads TGTGCCAGCTCATCGACAGGTTGGTCTGAAGCTTTCTTT. Amino acids: CASSSTGWSEAFF.